This entry lists 20 T cell receptor beta chains sequenced from one sample in a study of T cells in tuberculosis. Thawed, overnight-rested PBMC were stained with GMM-loaded CD1B tetramer, viability dye and anti-CD3, then sorted. The lipid loaded on the CD1B tetramers was C32 glucose monomycolate from Rhodococcus equi. Profiled with immunoSEQ multiplex PCR; TCRdb holds only in-frame clones, not every one. The sample lists about 58,000 clones, nearly 90% occurring once. Material for sequencing was CD1b-GMM tetramer-negative cells sorted from PBMCs. The receptors originated from an adult woman with latent tuberculosis.

This clone was detected only once. V usage is TRBV12-5 and J usage is TRBJ1-1, with 7 nucleotides matching TRBD1. The CDR3 runs to 15 residues. Looked up from germline, CDR1 is LGHNT and CDR2 is FRNRAP. J lost 2 bases, V lost 4 bases, and 7 bases had no gene match. In DNA form, the CDR3 reads TGTGCTAGTGGTTCGCAGGGGGGCATTAACACTGAAGCTTTCTTT. Translation gives CASGSQGGINTEAFF.

The gene calls are TRBV27 and TRBJ1-1, with TRBD1 matching 10 bases. The V segment lost 6 bases and the J segment 4 bases; nucleotides outside the gene matches: 5. The CDR3 runs 14 residues. CDR1 MNHEY and CDR2 SMNVEV come from the germline V gene (reference sequence). This chain's CDR3 is CASRSGQGVTEAFF. CDR3 sequence (DNA): TGTGCCAGCAGATCCGGACAGGGGGTCACTGAAGCTTTCTTT.

The table lists this clone with a few counts. V gene TRBV7-8 combines with J gene TRBJ2-5; D is possibly TRBD1 (6 bases). Looked up from germline, CDR1 is SGHVS and CDR2 is FQNEAQ. This CDR3 is 15 amino acids long. Trimming shortened V by 5 bases and J by 4 bases, and 17 bases separated the two germline ends. In nucleotides, the CDR3 is TGTGCCAGCAGCCCTACCTACAGGGACGGAGAGACCCAGTACTTC. It translates to CASSPTYRDGETQYF.

The rearrangement links TRBV29-1 to TRBJ1-2; 7 nucleotides match TRBD1. Trimming removed 4 bases from V and 2 bases from J; junction bases left unmatched: 4. The CDR3 has 13 residues. Germline CDR1 and CDR2: SQVTM and ANQGSEA. The chain's CDR3 is CSVGPQGNYGYTF. The CDR3 nucleotides are TGCAGCGTTGGCCCACAGGGGAACTATGGCTACACCTTC. Together with reference TRBV29-1 and TRBJ1-2, the CDR3 gives the full variable domain: SAVISQKPSRDICQRGTSLTIQCQVDSQVTMMFWYRQQPGQSLTLIATANQGSEATYESGFVIDKFPISRPNLTFSTLTVSNMSPEDSSIYLCSVGPQGNYGYTFGSGTRLTVV.

CDR3 protein: CASSSTGGPEAFF. The CDR3 bases are TGTGCCAGCAGCTCTACAGGGGGCCCTGAAGCTTTCTTT. The gene calls are TRBV5-4 and TRBJ1-1; 9 bases line up with TRBD1. This CDR3 spans 13 amino acids. Germline V CDR1 and CDR2: SGHNT, YYREEE (reference sequence). J lost 6 bases, V lost 3 bases, and 3 bases had no gene match.

The chain couples TRBV30 to TRBJ2-5, with D possibly TRBD1 on 6 matching bases. The CDR3 runs to 14 residues. Per germline, CDR1 GTSNPN and CDR2 SVGIG (reference sequence). The V gene lost 1 base and the J gene lost 10 bases, with 19 bases spanning the gap. The CDR3 DNA sequence: TGTGCCTGGAGTGAGGCTAGCCCCCAGGGACACCAGTACTTC. Encoded protein: CAWSEASPQGHQYF.

CDR3 nucleotides: TGTGCCAGCAGCTTAGATCGGCAGGGGTCTGAAGCTTTCTTT. This gives the protein CASSLDRQGSEAFF. The chain recombines TRBV11-3 with TRBJ1-1; perhaps TRBD1 as D (6 bases). This CDR3 is built from 14 residues. Germline CDR1 is SGHNT and CDR2 is YENEEA. Trimming removed 0 bases at V and 6 bases at J, with 11 bases between.

The chain carries TRBV6-5 and TRBJ1-5; 10 bases line up with TRBD1. Germline CDR1 and CDR2: MNHEY and SVGAGI. The CDR3 has 15 residues. V lost 0 bases, J lost 7 bases, and 3 bases stayed unmatched. In nucleotides, the CDR3 is TGTGCCAGCAGTTACTCGGGGACAGGGGAACAGCCCCAGCATTTT. Translating it yields CASSYSGTGEQPQHF.

This rearrangement joins TRBV6-5 to TRBJ1-2, with TRBD1 matching over 7 bases. Trimming cost V 8 bases and J 4 bases; bases outside gene matches: 13. Per germline, CDR1 MNHEY and CDR2 SVGAGI. The CDR3 is 15 residues long. The CDR3 spells CASSTDRRGVYGYTF. The CDR3 coding sequence is TGTGCCAGCTCCACGGACAGGAGGGGGGTCTATGGCTACACCTTC.

The chain couples TRBV4-3 to TRBJ2-3; 10 nucleotides align to TRBD2. Germline loops: CDR1 LGHNA, CDR2 YSLEER. The CDR3 runs to 16 residues. V trimming: 0 bases; J trimming: 6 bases; junction bases outside the gene matches: 6. The CDR3 nucleotides read TGCGCCAGCAGCCAAGAGTCTAGCGGGGGTTTGGATACGCAGTATTTT. Translation gives CASSQESSGGLDTQYF.

CDR3 amino acids: CASSLGGQEQFF. The CDR3 DNA is TGCGCCAGCAGCTTGGGGGGACAGGAGCAGTTCTTC. The rearrangement links TRBV5-1 to TRBJ2-1; 7 nucleotides match TRBD1. CDR3 length equals 12 residues. CDR1 and CDR2 from the germline V gene are SGHRS and YFSETQ. V lost 0 bases, J lost 10 bases, and 1 base stayed unmatched.

This clone was seen only once. The V and J genes are TRBV11-2 and TRBJ1-1; the match to TRBD1 covers 10 bases. V gave up 3 bases and J gave up 7 bases; unmatched junction bases: 11. The CDR3 spans 16 residues. Germline V CDR1 and CDR2: SGHAT, FQNNGV. Written as DNA, the CDR3 is TGTGCCAGCAGCTTTGTTATGGGGGACAGGGGCAATGAAGCTTTCTTT. Translated: CASSFVMGDRGNEAFF.

V usage is TRBV4-2 and J usage is TRBJ2-2, with 8 bases lining up with TRBD1. Unmatched junction bases numbered 6, after V lost 0 bases and J lost 6 bases. This CDR3 spans 16 amino acids. Germline V lookup: CDR1 LGHNA, CDR2 YNFKEQ. CDR3: CASSQEGQGWPGELFF. The CDR3, as DNA: TGTGCCAGCAGCCAAGAAGGACAGGGCTGGCCCGGGGAGCTGTTTTTT.

The chain is built from TRBV15 and TRBJ2-1; 15 nucleotides match TRBD2. There are 18 residues in the CDR3. Germline assignment: CDR1 LNHNV and CDR2 YYDKDF (reference sequence). After removal of 7 bases from V and 3 bases from J, the junction contained 10 bases not matched to a gene. CDR3 amino acids: CATNPGTSGGRGYNEQFF. In DNA, the CDR3 is TGTGCCACCAACCCCGGGACTAGCGGGGGGAGAGGCTACAATGAGCAGTTCTTC.

This chain links TRBV19 with TRBJ2-1; the match to TRBD1 covers 9 bases. CDR1 and CDR2 from the germline V gene are LNHDA and SQIVND (reference sequence). Trimming removed 0 bases from V and 4 bases from J; junction bases left unmatched: 4. The CDR3 consists of 16 residues. Here the CDR3 reads CASSIESGTGYNEQFF. The CDR3 DNA reads as TGTGCCAGTAGTATAGAATCCGGGACAGGGTACAATGAGCAGTTCTTC.

This chain connects TRBV2 to TRBJ2-1, with TRBD2 matching 8 bases. The CDR3 contains 14 residues. The trim removed 6 bases at V and 7 bases at J, leaving 8 bases unmatched. Germline values: CDR1 SNHLY, CDR2 FYNNEI. The chain's CDR3 is CASRPSGLGNEQFF. For the CDR3, the DNA is TGTGCCAGCAGACCTAGCGGGTTAGGTAATGAGCAGTTCTTC.

In its sample, this clone was seen a few times. This rearrangement joins TRBV5-4 to TRBJ2-6; D is unclear. Trimming stripped 2 bases from V and 0 bases from J, with 15 bases between. CDR1 and CDR2 (germline): SGHNT, YYREEE (reference sequence). CDR3 length equals 18 residues. The CDR3 DNA is TGTGCCAGCAGCTTTGACCCGACTGACCTCTCTGGGGCCAACGTCCTGACTTTC. Translated: CASSFDPTDLSGANVLTF.

The rearrangement links TRBV19 to TRBJ2-5; 7 bases line up with TRBD2. CDR1 is LNHDA, CDR2 SQIVND, per germline (reference sequence). This CDR3 is 14 amino acids long. V lost 4 bases, J lost 5 bases, and 7 bases stayed unmatched. The CDR3 spells CASSTGWGGETQYF. CDR3 coding DNA: TGTGCCAGTAGTACGGGTTGGGGAGGGGAGACCCAGTACTTC.

This clone appeared a single time. A read error may produce the germline difference seen at one junction end. The genes are TRBV29-1 and TRBJ1-5, with 8 bases fitting TRBD1. The CDR3 sequence is 13 residues long. The germline V gene encodes CDR1 SQVTM and CDR2 ANQGSEA. The CDR3 loop reads CSVEDRGGQPQHF. Written as DNA, the CDR3 is TGCAGCGTCGAAGACAGGGGTGGACAGCCCCAGCATTTT. The entire variable domain, with the rest obtained from reference TRBV29-1 and TRBJ1-5, is as follows: SAVISQKPSRDICQRGTSLTIQCQVDSQVTMMFWYRQQPGQSLTLIATANQGSEATYESGFVIDKFPISRPNLTFSTLTVSNMSPEDSSIYLCSVEDRGGQPQHFGDGTRLSIL.

This sequence joins TRBV7-2 and TRBJ1-4, with TRBD1 matching 10 bases. V trimming: 1 base; J trimming: 7 bases; junction bases outside the gene matches: 3. This CDR3 contains 15 residues. Germline CDR1 SGHTA, CDR2 FQGNSA. This CDR3 reads CASSLGGQGTEKLFF. DNA for the CDR3: TGTGCCAGCAGCTTAGGGGGACAGGGGACTGAAAAACTGTTTTTT.